The 7 T cell receptor beta chains presented below share a single source sample, sequenced in a study of beta chain features in type 1 diabetes. The whole isolated RNA underwent reverse transcription, so sequencing captured expressed TCRB transcripts. This table comes from immunoSEQ multiplex PCR, and its TCRdb copy is limited to in-frame clones, with some not included. Of hundreds of thousands of clones in the sample, 30% were seen once. What was sequenced was naive CD4+ T cells from blood. The receptors originated from a man younger than 30 in good health.

The CDR3 sequence is CAWSVIGSYEQYF. CDR3 nucleotide sequence: TGTGCCTGGAGTGTAATCGGCAGCTACGAGCAGTACTTC. The chain is built from TRBV30 and TRBJ2-7; D is ambiguous. There are 13 residues in the CDR3. Trimming cost V 0 bases and J 3 bases, with 9 bases left between them. Germline V gene lookup returns CDR1 GTSNPN and CDR2 SVGIG (reference sequence).

V and J are TRBV2 and TRBJ1-5, with D unclear. The CDR3 consists of 12 residues. CDR1 is SNHLY and CDR2 is FYNNEI in the germline V gene. V was pared by 3 bases and J by 4 bases, with 4 bases between. CDR3 in amino acids: CASSEVNQPQHF. In DNA, the CDR3 is TGTGCCAGCAGTGAGGTGAATCAGCCCCAGCATTTT.

This clone has just a few counts. CDR3 residues: CASSPQTANTEAFF. The CDR3 nucleotides read TGCGCCAGCAGCCCCCAGACAGCGAACACTGAAGCTTTCTTT. This chain uses TRBV4-3 with TRBJ1-1, with a possible D match to TRBD1 (5 bases). CDR1 LGHNA and CDR2 YSLEER come from the germline V gene. V lost 4 bases and J lost 1, with 10 bases in between. The CDR3 has 14 residues.

This clone has only a few counts. The chain joins TRBV7-2 to TRBJ2-7, with 7 nucleotides matching TRBD1. The ends lost 5 bases at V and 2 bases at J; junction bases unmatched: 6. From germline, CDR1 is SGHTA and CDR2 FQGNSA. The CDR3 covers 14 residues. CDR3 region: CASSRDSVTYEQYF. The DNA for the CDR3 is TGTGCCAGCAGCCGGGACAGTGTTACCTACGAGCAGTACTTC.

The chain couples TRBV14 to TRBJ2-1, with D hard to call. Germline CDR1 SGHDN, CDR2 FVKESK. V was pared by 2 bases and J by 4 bases, with 9 bases between. This CDR3 has 14 amino acids. CDR3 amino acids: CASSQLGRYNEQFF. As DNA, the CDR3 is TGTGCCAGCAGCCAATTAGGAAGATACAATGAGCAGTTCTTC.

This clone appeared a few times. The chain couples TRBV14 to TRBJ2-1; D is possibly TRBD2 (5 bases). This CDR3 is 14 amino acids long. Germline CDR1 reads SGHDN; CDR2 reads FVKESK. Trimming shortened V by 2 bases and J by 7 bases, and 12 bases separated the two germline ends. CDR3 amino acids: CASSQNSGWNEQFF. The DNA of the CDR3 is TGTGCCAGCAGCCAAAACAGCGGATGGAATGAGCAGTTCTTC.

V gene TRBV6-6 combines with J gene TRBJ2-1, with 10 bases lining up with TRBD2. V trimming: 5 bases; J trimming: 4 bases; junction bases outside the gene matches: 5. Germline CDR1 is MNHNY and CDR2 is SVGAGI (reference sequence). The CDR3 length is 15 residues. CDR3 region: CASSPSGSGYNEQFF. For the CDR3, the DNA is TGTGCCAGCAGTCCTAGCGGGAGCGGATACAATGAGCAGTTCTTC.